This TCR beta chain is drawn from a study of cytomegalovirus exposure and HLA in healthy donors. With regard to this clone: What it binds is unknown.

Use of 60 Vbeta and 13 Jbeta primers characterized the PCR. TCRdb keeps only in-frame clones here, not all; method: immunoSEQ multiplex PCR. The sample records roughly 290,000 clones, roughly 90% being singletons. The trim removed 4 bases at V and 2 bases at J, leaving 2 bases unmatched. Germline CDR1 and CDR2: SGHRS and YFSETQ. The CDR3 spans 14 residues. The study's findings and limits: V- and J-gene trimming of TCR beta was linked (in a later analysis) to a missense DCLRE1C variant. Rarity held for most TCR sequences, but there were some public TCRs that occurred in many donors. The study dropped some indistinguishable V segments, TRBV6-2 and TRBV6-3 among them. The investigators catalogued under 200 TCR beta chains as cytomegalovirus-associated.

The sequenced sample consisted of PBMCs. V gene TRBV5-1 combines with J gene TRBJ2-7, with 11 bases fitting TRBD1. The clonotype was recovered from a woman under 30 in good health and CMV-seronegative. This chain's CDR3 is CASSVGQGAYEQYF. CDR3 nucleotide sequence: TGCGCCAGCAGCGTGGGACAGGGGGCCTACGAGCAGTACTTC.